This is a list of T cell receptor beta chains from one sample in a study of blood T cell repertoires in COVID-19. The protocol was immunoSEQ multiplex PCR, while the TCRdb copy is restricted to in-frame clones and leaves out a portion. The data show approximately 390,000 clones, with more than 75% seen just once and about 2.3% held by the top ten. The specimen sequenced was peripheral blood. The receptors originated from an older woman with COVID-19, enrolled during active disease. Each CDR3 is given without its conserved first and last residue. Clone size is not always given. Where it is, it says once, few, many or a class for expanded clones.

J: TRBJ1-1
V: TRBV5-8
size: .
CDR3: ASTSEGRTEAF

J: TRBJ1-6
V: TRBV10-3
size: .
CDR3: AISSRDRGSSPLH

J: TRBJ1-1
V: TRBV29-1
size: .
CDR3: SVVRGVTEAF

J: TRBJ1-5
V: TRBV28
size: .
CDR3: ASSSGVGQPQH

J: TRBJ2-7
V: TRBV7-8
size: .
CDR3: ASSLSVLGGFSYEQY

J: TRBJ2-7
V: TRBV9
size: .
CDR3: ASSVATGDSYEQY

J: TRBJ1-2
V: TRBV7-6
size: .
CDR3: ASSLAREVDYT

J: TRBJ2-5
V: TRBV19
size: .
CDR3: ASSISQRGGSGQETQY

J: TRBJ1-2
V: TRBV12-3/TRBV12-4
size: .
CDR3: ASSGGTGNGYT

J: TRBJ1-2
V: TRBV7-9
size: .
CDR3: ASSAPTGKGKVGGYT

J: TRBJ1-3
V: TRBV5-1
size: .
CDR3: ASSLSWSSGNTIY

J: TRBJ1-6
V: TRBV5-5
size: .
CDR3: ASSLGENSPLH

J: TRBJ2-7
V: TRBV14
size: .
CDR3: ASSQATGAQYEQY

J: TRBJ2-3
V: TRBV18
size: .
CDR3: ASSPSGLGHPTDTQY

J: TRBJ2-1
V: TRBV9
size: .
CDR3: ASSTGTGGGSSYNEQF

J: TRBJ1-1
V: TRBV18
size: .
CDR3: ASSPGQGATVTEAF

J: TRBJ2-2
V: TRBV5-1
size: .
CDR3: ASSWRGRPPDGELF

J: TRBJ1-5
V: TRBV9
size: .
CDR3: ASSGGRSNQPQH

J: TRBJ2-3
V: TRBV20-1
size: once
CDR3: SCGVGDTQY

J: TRBJ2-1
V: TRBV18
size: .
CDR3: ASSPLIAGGQNEQF

J: TRBJ2-7
V: TRBV30
size: .
CDR3: AWTMDRGYEQY

J: TRBJ1-4
V: TRBV6-5
size: .
CDR3: ASSDNGRKLF

J: TRBJ2-5
V: TRBV15
size: .
CDR3: ATSREAGETQY

J: TRBJ1-5
V: TRBV11-2
size: .
CDR3: ASSKGFDNQPQH

J: TRBJ1-1
V: TRBV19
size: once
CDR3: ASSDRANTEAF

J: TRBJ2-7
V: TRBV5-6
size: .
CDR3: ASSLSTAEQY

J: TRBJ2-1
V: TRBV7-3
size: .
CDR3: ASSPKWTGALTQQF

J: TRBJ1-2
V: TRBV14
size: .
CDR3: ASSRQRSDSANYGYT

J: TRBJ2-5
V: TRBV6-1
size: once
CDR3: ASSDIRGRARETQY

J: TRBJ2-1
V: TRBV19
size: .
CDR3: ASSSWGGPRYNEQF

J: TRBJ2-5
V: TRBV7-8
size: few
CDR3: ASSLVQLQETQY

J: TRBJ1-4
V: TRBV19
size: .
CDR3: ASSTRQGANEKLF